Shown below are 23 T cell receptor beta chains from a single sample sequenced in a study of shared clonotypes between healthy human individuals. Assay used: immunoSEQ multiplex PCR; TCRdb lists only in-frame clones, some missing. The sample includes around 720,000 clones, 73% seen only once; the top ten take more than 1.5%. Input material: memory CD4+ T cells sorted from blood. The subset: CD45RA-negative fraction. The receptors stem from a woman aged 25 to 39 in good health.

CDR3 bases: TGTGCCAGCAGCAGAAGGCCCCAGGGGACAACTAATGAAAAACTGTTTTTT. It codes for CASSRRPQGTTNEKLFF. The chain is built from TRBV7-9 and TRBJ1-4, with a tentative D call TRBD1 (6 bases). The CDR3 sequence is 17 residues long. Trimming stripped 5 bases from V and 0 bases from J, with 16 bases between. Germline assignment: CDR1 SEHNR and CDR2 FQNEAQ (reference sequence). Based on the CDR3 plus reference TRBV7-9 and TRBJ1-4, the full variable domain is DTGVSQNPRHKITKRGQNVTFRCDPISEHNRLYWYRQTLGQGPEFLTYFQNEAQLEKSRLLSDRFSAERPKGSFSTLEIQRTEQGDSAMYLCASSRRPQGTTNEKLFFGSGTQLSVL.

This sequence joins TRBV27 and TRBJ2-5; D may be TRBD1 (6 bases). The germline V and J ends were trimmed by 5 bases and 5 bases, with 18 bases remaining between them. This CDR3 comprises 15 residues. Germline values: CDR1 MNHEY, CDR2 SMNVEV (reference sequence). The CDR3 region is CASSPEDRFGETQYF. CDR3 nucleotides: TGTGCCAGCAGTCCCGAGGACAGATTCGGCGAGACCCAGTACTTC.

The chain is built from TRBV28 and TRBJ2-1, with unresolved D. V was clipped by 5 bases and J by 6 bases, with 11 bases between them. CDR3 length: 13 amino acids. CDR1 and CDR2 from the germline V gene are MDHEN and SYDVKM. The CDR3 protein is CASSTVVVNEQFF. Written as DNA, the CDR3 is TGTGCCAGCAGTACCGTAGTAGTCAATGAGCAGTTCTTC.

The chain has TRBV18 and TRBJ2-2; D might be TRBD2 (5 bases). The ends were cut back, 4 bases at V and 3 bases at J, with 18 bases in the middle. The CDR3 sequence is 17 residues long. Germline CDR1 is KGHSH and CDR2 is LQKENI. DNA of the CDR3: TGTGCCAGCTCACACCTACGGGGAGTAAGCGACACCGGGGAGCTGTTTTTT. The encoded protein is CASSHLRGVSDTGELFF.

The V and J genes are TRBV14 and TRBJ2-1, with 9 bases lining up with TRBD2. This CDR3 has 15 amino acids. Germline lookup yields CDR1 SGHDN and CDR2 FVKESK. V lost 5 bases to trimming and J lost 3 bases; unmatched junction nucleotides: 5. CDR3 sequence: CASSFLAGVYNEQFF. CDR3 DNA sequence: TGTGCCAGCAGCTTTTTAGCGGGAGTCTACAATGAGCAGTTCTTC.

The chain is built from TRBV28 and TRBJ2-2; TRBD2 matches at 10 bases. The CDR3 is made up of 18 amino acids. Germline lookup yields CDR1 MDHEN and CDR2 SYDVKM. Germline trimming cut 2 bases from V and 5 bases from J; bases unmatched to any gene: 11. The chain's CDR3 is CASSLPLASGSSTGELFF. The CDR3 DNA is TGTGCCAGCAGTTTACCCCTGGCTAGCGGGAGTAGTACCGGGGAGCTGTTTTTT. The full variable domain, with the rest looked up from reference TRBV28 and TRBJ2-2, is DVKVTQSSRYLVKRTGEKVFLECVQDMDHENMFWYRQDPGLGLRLIYFSYDVKMKEKGDIPEGYSVSREKKERFSLILESASTNQTSMYLCASSLPLASGSSTGELFFGEGSRLTVL.

V gene TRBV28 combines with J gene TRBJ2-3; D may be TRBD1 or TRBD2 (7 bases each). The V gene's germline CDR1 is MDHEN and CDR2 SYDVKM. This CDR3 is 18 amino acids long. Trimming cost V 3 bases and J 3 bases, with 22 bases left between them. CDR3 DNA sequence: TGTGCCAGCAGTTTCCACCAGGGGGGGGTACTTGGGACAGATACGCAGTATTTT. Protein: CASSFHQGGVLGTDTQYF.

The gene calls are TRBV11-2 and TRBJ2-4; 9 bases are a match to TRBD1. The CDR3 contains 16 residues. V dropped 4 bases and J dropped 7; count of bases not matched to a gene: 11. Germline lookup yields CDR1 SGHAT and CDR2 FQNNGV. This chain's CDR3 is CASSYLPGQGENIQYF. The CDR3 region has the DNA TGTGCCAGCAGCTACTTACCGGGACAGGGAGAGAACATTCAGTACTTC. Together with reference TRBV11-2 and TRBJ2-4, the CDR3 gives the full variable domain: EAGVAQSPRYKIIEKRQSVAFWCNPISGHATLYWYQQILGQGPKLLIQFQNNGVVDDSQLPKDRFSAERLKGVDSTLKIQPAKLEDSAVYLCASSYLPGQGENIQYFGAGTRLSVL.

This rearrangement joins TRBV28 to TRBJ2-7; D may be TRBD1 or TRBD2 (6 bases each). V shed 6 bases and J shed 3 bases, with 15 bases lying between them. The CDR3 covers 14 residues. Looked up from germline, CDR1 is MDHEN and CDR2 is SYDVKM. The CDR3 DNA sequence: TGTGCCAGCAGCTACTCCGGGGGCCGCTACGAGCAGTACTTC. This gives the protein CASSYSGGRYEQYF.

This chain uses TRBV14 with TRBJ1-2; D gene ambiguous. V was pared by 1 base and J by 3 bases, with 9 bases between. Per the germline V gene, CDR1 is SGHDN and CDR2 is FVKESK. This CDR3 has 14 residues. The CDR3 DNA follows: TGTGCCAGCAGCCAAGGAATAGGTCACTATGGCTACACCTTC. Its translation is CASSQGIGHYGYTF.

On this clone: This may be a read error, as it is one base from a much larger clone. V is TRBV27 and J is TRBJ2-5; D is unresolved. Germline V lookup: CDR1 MNHEY, CDR2 SMNVEV (reference sequence). CDR3 size: 10 residues. The germline V and J ends were trimmed by 5 bases and 3 bases, with 1 base remaining between them. For the CDR3, the DNA is TGTGCCAGCAGTAAAGAGACCCAGTACTTC. This gives the protein CASSKETQYF.

The sample holds many counts of this clone. The chain carries TRBV5-5 and TRBJ2-3, with D maybe TRBD2 (5 bases). The CDR3 length is 14 residues. V was shortened by 0 bases and J by 5 bases, with 10 bases between the two germline ends. CDR1 is SGHKS, CDR2 YYEKEE, per germline (reference sequence). CDR3 in DNA: TGTGCCAGCAGCTTGGGGAGGTTAGGAGATACGCAGTATTTT. It is translated as CASSLGRLGDTQYF.

The chain has TRBV5-1 and TRBJ2-1; 7 bases agree with TRBD2. This CDR3 comprises 13 residues. J was trimmed by 8 bases and V by 6 bases; bases with no gene match: 8. Germline assignment: CDR1 SGHRS and CDR2 YFSETQ. CDR3 protein: CASKGGSGHEQFF. In nucleotides, the CDR3 is TGCGCCAGCAAGGGCGGGAGTGGCCATGAGCAGTTCTTC.

This chain links TRBV7-9 with TRBJ1-1, with D maybe TRBD1 (6 bases). The CDR3 totals 15 residues. V lost 0 bases, J lost 0 bases, and 8 bases lay in between. Germline-derived CDR1 and CDR2 are SEHNR and FQNEAQ (reference sequence). The CDR3 sequence: CASSLAAGVNTEAFF. CDR3 nucleotides: TGTGCCAGCAGCTTAGCGGCAGGGGTGAACACTGAAGCTTTCTTT.

The chain uses TRBV5-1 and TRBJ1-3; D is ambiguous. V lost 0 bases, J lost 2 bases, and 9 bases lay in between. Per germline, CDR1 SGHRS and CDR2 YFSETQ. The CDR3 loop spans 15 amino acids. CDR3 coding DNA: TGCGCCAGCAGCTTGGGGGCAGAAGCTGGAAACACCATATATTTT. This sequence encodes CASSLGAEAGNTIYF. The complete variable domain, with remaining parts taken from reference TRBV5-1 and TRBJ1-3, reads KAGVTQTPRYLIKTRGQQVTLSCSPISGHRSVSWYQQTPGQGLQFLFEYFSETQRNKGNFPGRFSGRQFSNSRSEMNVSTLELGDSALYLCASSLGAEAGNTIYFGEGSWLTVV.

For this clone: This specimen includes other DNA sequences encoding the same CDR3. The rearrangement joins TRBV19 to TRBJ2-5, with D unresolved. The CDR3 contains 12 residues. Per germline, CDR1 LNHDA and CDR2 SQIVND (reference sequence). The germline V and J ends were trimmed by 3 bases and 1 base, with 3 bases remaining between them. The CDR3 here is CASSIAQETQYF. The CDR3 DNA reads as TGTGCCAGTAGTATTGCCCAAGAGACCCAGTACTTC.

The V gene is TRBV6-6, the J gene TRBJ2-2; no clear D. This CDR3 has 13 amino acids. The germline V gene has CDR1 MNHNY and CDR2 SVGAGI (reference sequence). Trimming took off 7 bases at V and 2 bases at J, with 8 bases between the two ends. The CDR3 region has the DNA TGTGCCAGCACCCCAGGCAACACCGGGGAGCTGTTTTTT. Its protein is CASTPGNTGELFF.

The rearrangement links TRBV25-1 to TRBJ1-1; D is ambiguous. CDR1 is MGHDK, CDR2 SYGVNS, per germline. The CDR3 totals 15 residues. Trimming shortened V by 6 bases and J by 0 bases, and 14 bases separated the two germline ends. The CDR3, as DNA: TGTGCCAGCAGGCAGGACGGCTACATGAACACTGAAGCTTTCTTT. The encoded protein is CASRQDGYMNTEAFF.

The gene calls are TRBV18 and TRBJ2-1, with a possible D match to TRBD1 (5 bases). Trimming removed 5 bases at V and 0 bases at J, with 11 bases between. The V gene's germline CDR1 is KGHSH and CDR2 LQKENI. The CDR3 spans 15 residues. CDR3 DNA sequence: TGTGCCAGCTCAAAGGACACGAGCTCCTACAATGAGCAGTTCTTC. Translating gives CASSKDTSSYNEQFF. Filled out from reference TRBV18 and TRBJ2-1, the complete variable domain reads NAGVMQNPRHLVRRRGQEARLRCSPMKGHSHVYWYRQLPEEGLKFMVYLQKENIIDESGMPKERFSAEFPKEGPSILRIQQVVRGDSAAYFCASSKDTSSYNEQFFGPGTRLTVL.

The chain carries TRBV5-8 and TRBJ2-1; 8 bases match TRBD1. The germline CDR1 and CDR2 sequences are SGHTS and YDEGEE. This CDR3 region has 12 residues. Germline trimming cut 3 bases from V and 7 bases from J; bases unmatched to any gene: 0. CDR3 amino acids: CASSWTGNEQFF. The CDR3 DNA sequence: TGTGCCAGCAGCTGGACAGGGAATGAGCAGTTCTTC.

The CDR3, as DNA: TGTGCCAGCAGCTTAGTTCAGGGAAGGACTAATGAAAAACTGTTTTTT. This gives the protein CASSLVQGRTNEKLFF. V and J are TRBV11-2 and TRBJ1-4, with D maybe TRBD1 (5 bases). Per the germline V gene, CDR1 is SGHAT and CDR2 is FQNNGV. The CDR3 has 16 residues. V lost 1 base, J lost 2 bases, and 11 bases lay in between.

The CDR3 DNA follows: TGTGCCAGCAGTGTGGTTGCCAGCACAGATACGCAGTATTTT. It specifies CASSVVASTDTQYF. The chain recombines TRBV2 with TRBJ2-3; D remains unclear. Germline CDR1 is SNHLY and CDR2 is FYNNEI. The V end was cut by 4 bases, the J end by 0 bases, with 8 bases between. The CDR3 contains 14 residues. Based on the CDR3 plus reference TRBV2 and TRBJ2-3, the full variable domain is EPEVTQTPSHQVTQMGQEVILRCVPISNHLYFYWYRQILGQKVEFLVSFYNNEISEKSEIFDDQFSVERPDGSNFTLKIRSTKLEDSAMYFCASSVVASTDTQYFGPGTRLTVL.

CDR3 DNA: TGTGCCAGCAGCTTATACTCCGGGACAGGGCGCTACGAGCAGTACTTC. Amino acids: CASSLYSGTGRYEQYF. This rearrangement joins TRBV7-9 to TRBJ2-7; 9 bases match TRBD1. The V gene end was trimmed by 2 bases and the J gene end by 3 bases; junction bases not matched to a gene: 8. CDR1 is SEHNR, CDR2 FQNEAQ, per germline (reference sequence). This CDR3 comprises 16 residues.